What follows are 20 T cell receptor beta chains derived from one specimen sequenced in a study of blood T cell repertoires in COVID-19. Sequencing was performed with immunoSEQ multiplex PCR; in TCRdb, only in-frame clones are kept and a portion is missing. Found here are 150,000 or so clones, over 65% of them singletons; the top ten hold about 3%. The sequenced material came from peripheral blood. All receptors come from a woman older than 75 with acute or convalescent COVID-19.

This clone was observed a single time. This chain joins TRBV19 and TRBJ2-7; 11 bases align to TRBD2. Germline assignment: CDR1 LNHDA and CDR2 SQIVND (reference sequence). This CDR3 region has 17 residues. The junction had 11 bases not matched to a gene; V was cut back by 1 base and J by 6 bases. CDR3 bases: TGTGCCAGTAGTATAGCACTAGCGGGAGAACTACGCCCCGAGCAGTACTTC. It is translated as CASSIALAGELRPEQYF.

The genes are TRBV11-1 and TRBJ1-1; 8 bases are shared with TRBD1. The V segment lost 4 bases and the J segment 1 base; nucleotides outside the gene matches: 5. The CDR3 is made up of 15 amino acids. Looked up from germline, CDR1 is SGHAT and CDR2 is FQDESV (reference sequence). The CDR3 spells CASSSGGAWNTEAFF. The CDR3 nucleotides read TGTGCCAGCAGCTCAGGGGGCGCGTGGAACACTGAAGCTTTCTTT.

The V gene is TRBV29-1, the J gene TRBJ2-7, with 11 bases aligning to TRBD1. Trimming at V came to 6 bases and at J to 5 bases, leaving 3 bases not matched to a gene. This CDR3 contains 12 residues. The germline gives CDR1 SQVTM, CDR2 ANQGSEA. The DNA for the CDR3 is TGCAGCGTCGGGACAGGGGGGGACGAGCAGTACTTC. This codes for CSVGTGGDEQYF.

The chain carries TRBV5-1 and TRBJ2-3; 10 bases fit TRBD1. From germline, CDR1 is SGHRS and CDR2 YFSETQ. Trimming cost V 4 bases and J 2 bases; bases outside gene matches: 4. The CDR3 is 15 residues long. CDR3 DNA sequence: TGCGCCAGCAGCGCCGGGACAGGGGACACAGATACGCAGTATTTT. Protein: CASSAGTGDTDTQYF.

This clone was counted a few times. The rearrangement joins TRBV9 to TRBJ2-1, with D hard to call. The germline V gene has CDR1 SGDLS and CDR2 YYNGEE. The CDR3 is made up of 15 amino acids. V lost 3 bases and J lost 0, with 10 bases in between. CDR3 DNA sequence: TGTGCCAGCAGCGCCCACCTGAGCTCCTACAATGAGCAGTTCTTC. Encoded protein: CASSAHLSSYNEQFF.

This rearrangement joins TRBV6-1 to TRBJ2-1; 8 nucleotides match TRBD2. The germline CDR1 and CDR2 sequences are MNHNS and SASEGT. The CDR3 has 15 amino acids. The V and J ends lost 2 bases and 7 bases, in that order; junction bases with no gene match: 7. The CDR3 here is CASSEFTSGYNEQFF. In nucleotides, the CDR3 is TGTGCCAGCAGTGAATTCACTAGCGGTTATAATGAGCAGTTCTTC.

The chain carries TRBV5-8 and TRBJ1-5; 8 positions match TRBD1. The germline V gene encodes CDR1 SGHTS and CDR2 YDEGEE. The CDR3 contains 16 residues. V shed 6 bases, J shed 0 bases, and the junction held 8 bases outside the gene matches. This CDR3 reads CASILDRGYSNQPQHF. The CDR3 bases are TGTGCCAGCATACTAGACAGGGGATATAGCAATCAGCCCCAGCATTTT.

This clone was seen more than once but under ten times. V gene TRBV15 combines with J gene TRBJ1-5; TRBD1 agrees at 7 bases. The CDR3 extends over 16 amino acids. The V segment lost 1 base and the J segment 2 bases; nucleotides outside the gene matches: 5. CDR1 and CDR2 from the germline V gene are LNHNV and YYDKDF (reference sequence). The CDR3 DNA reads TGTGCCACCAGCAGAGGAGGGGGCGTCGGCAATCAGCCCCAGCATTTT. Translated: CATSRGGGVGNQPQHF.

This clone was observed a handful of times. This sequence joins TRBV28 and TRBJ2-2; D not resolved. The V and J ends lost 1 base and 6 bases respectively, with 9 bases between them. This CDR3 has 14 residues. Germline-derived CDR1 and CDR2 are MDHEN and SYDVKM. CDR3 protein: CASSLFSLSGELFF. The CDR3 DNA is TGTGCCAGCAGTTTATTCTCTCTTTCCGGGGAGCTGTTTTTT.

The chain uses TRBV6-5 and TRBJ2-7; 12 nucleotides match TRBD2. CDR3 length: 15 residues. Trimming cost V 0 bases and J 4 bases; bases outside gene matches: 1. Germline assignment: CDR1 MNHEY and CDR2 SVGAGI. CDR3 nucleotide sequence: TGTGCCAGCAGTTACTCGCTAGCGGGGGGGTACGAGCAGTACTTC. This gives the protein CASSYSLAGGYEQYF.

The chain joins TRBV28 to TRBJ2-3; TRBD2 matches 13 bases. The V and J ends lost 3 bases and 4 bases, in that order; junction bases with no gene match: 4. Germline loops: CDR1 MDHEN, CDR2 SYDVKM. The CDR3 runs 16 residues. The CDR3 DNA follows: TGTGCCAGCAGTTTCACTAGCGGGAGGGCCGCAGATACGCAGTATTTT. Translation gives CASSFTSGRAADTQYF.

The genes are TRBV11-2 and TRBJ2-3; possibly TRBD1 for D (6 bases). CDR3 length: 16 amino acids. The V end was cut by 5 bases, the J end by 3 bases, with 18 bases between. Germline CDR1 SGHAT, CDR2 FQNNGV. CDR3 protein: CASSQWAGAGTDTQYF. DNA of the CDR3: TGTGCCAGCAGCCAATGGGCAGGGGCCGGTACAGATACGCAGTATTTT. Variable domain in full (rest from reference TRBV11-2 and TRBJ2-3): EAGVAQSPRYKIIEKRQSVAFWCNPISGHATLYWYQQILGQGPKLLIQFQNNGVVDDSQLPKDRFSAERLKGVDSTLKIQPAKLEDSAVYLCASSQWAGAGTDTQYFGPGTRLTVL.

This clone was found once. This rearrangement joins TRBV19 to TRBJ2-3, with 12 bases that match TRBD2. V was pared by 4 bases and J by 2 bases, with 4 bases of the junction left unmatched. The CDR3 sequence is 16 residues long. Germline V gene lookup returns CDR1 LNHDA and CDR2 SQIVND (reference sequence). The CDR3 DNA reads as TGTGCCAGTAGTAAGACTAGCGGGAGTTACACAGATACGCAGTATTTT. This encodes CASSKTSGSYTDTQYF.

This clone has only a few counts. The V gene is TRBV29-1, the J gene TRBJ1-1; no clear D. The germline V gene has CDR1 SQVTM and CDR2 ANQGSEA. V lost 5 bases and J 0 bases, leaving 7 bases between the germline ends. The CDR3 extends over 12 amino acids. The CDR3 loop is CSVSGMNTEAFF. In nucleotides, the CDR3 is TGCAGCGTTTCTGGCATGAACACTGAAGCTTTCTTT.

The DNA of the CDR3 is TGTGCCAGCAGCCAAGGCCTTAGCTCTGGGGCCAACGTCCTGACTTTC. Translating gives CASSQGLSSGANVLTF. The rearrangement links TRBV4-2 to TRBJ2-6; D gene uncertain. Germline values: CDR1 LGHNA, CDR2 YNFKEQ. The CDR3 length is 16 residues. V was clipped by 1 base and J by 0 bases, with 7 bases between them.

The genes are TRBV7-9 and TRBJ1-2, with D tentatively TRBD1 (5 bases). This CDR3 comprises 14 residues. The germline V and J ends were trimmed by 3 bases and 4 bases, with 12 bases remaining between them. The germline CDR1 and CDR2 sequences are SEHNR and FQNEAQ (reference sequence). The CDR3 nucleotides read TGTGCCAGCAGCTTTGATGGGGCCGGCTATGGCTACACCTTC. Amino acids: CASSFDGAGYGYTF.

The J gene is TRBJ1-3, the V gene TRBV2; D not resolved. The CDR3 length is 13 residues. The V end lost 8 bases, the J end lost 0 bases, and 8 bases lay between the germline ends. Per the germline V gene, CDR1 is SNHLY and CDR2 is FYNNEI. CDR3 region: CASRSISGNTIYF. CDR3 in DNA: TGTGCCAGCCGGTCCATCTCTGGAAACACCATATATTTT. The entire variable domain, with the rest obtained from reference TRBV2 and TRBJ1-3, is as follows: EPEVTQTPSHQVTQMGQEVILRCVPISNHLYFYWYRQILGQKVEFLVSFYNNEISEKSEIFDDQFSVERPDGSNFTLKIRSTKLEDSAMYFCASRSISGNTIYFGEGSWLTVV.

This chain uses TRBV5-1 with TRBJ1-2; TRBD1 matches at 7 bases. V shed 2 bases, J shed 0 bases, and the junction held 4 bases outside the gene matches. Germline loops: CDR1 SGHRS, CDR2 YFSETQ. The CDR3 is 15 residues long. In DNA form, the CDR3 reads TGCGCCAGCAGCTTTGCCGGGACAGCTAACTATGGCTACACCTTC. Its protein is CASSFAGTANYGYTF.

V usage is TRBV19 and J usage is TRBJ2-7; 7 positions match TRBD1. V lost 6 bases, J lost 5 bases, and 7 bases stayed unmatched. The CDR3 runs to 13 residues. Germline assignment: CDR1 LNHDA and CDR2 SQIVND (reference sequence). The chain's CDR3 is CASSSTGWNEQYF. CDR3 DNA: TGTGCCAGTAGCTCGACAGGGTGGAACGAGCAGTACTTC. The whole variable domain, filled in from reference TRBV19 and TRBJ2-7, reads DGGITQSPKYLFRKEGQNVTLSCEQNLNHDAMYWYRQDPGQGLRLIYYSQIVNDFQKGDIAEGYSVSREKKESFPLTVTSAQKNPTAFYLCASSSTGWNEQYFGPGTRLTVT.

The chain combines TRBV19 with TRBJ2-6, with unresolved D. The CDR3 is made up of 15 amino acids. V lost 3 bases, J lost 2 bases, and 8 bases lay in between. Germline V gene lookup returns CDR1 LNHDA and CDR2 SQIVND (reference sequence). DNA for the CDR3: TGTGCCAGTAGTATTCAGGAAACTGGGGCCAACGTCCTGACTTTC. Translated, it gives CASSIQETGANVLTF.